Shown below are 24 T cell receptor beta chains from a single sample sequenced in a study of patients and donors after allogeneic stem cell transplantation. TCRdb reanalysed the RT-PCR reads using MiXCR and keeps one entry per CDR3 protein. This table holds about 150,000 distinct CDR3 sequences, approximately 24% found once. Material for sequencing was blood, either unsorted or a sorted T cell fraction (not recorded which). All receptors come from a human donor who was either an allogeneic HSCT recipient or a stem cell or donor lymphocyte infusion donor (not recorded which). It is not recorded whose cells these are; they may come from a transplant donor.

This clonotype was seen only a few times. DNA for the CDR3: TGTGCCAGCAGTTTATGGGTGAGCTCCTATAATTCACCCCTCCACTTT. As protein: CASSLWVSSYNSPLHF. This chain links TRBV27 with TRBJ1-6; no firm D call. The CDR3 covers 16 residues. V lost 1 base, J lost 0 bases, and 7 bases lay in between. Germline V lookup: CDR1 MNHEY, CDR2 SMNVEV (reference sequence).

V and J are TRBV6-1 and TRBJ1-5; perhaps TRBD1 as D (5 bases). Trimming removed 6 bases at V and 2 bases at J, with 14 bases between. From germline, CDR1 is MNHNS and CDR2 SASEGT. The CDR3 totals 15 residues. In DNA form, the CDR3 reads TGTGCCAGCAGGGTTCATGGGGCTGGCAATCAGCCCCAGCATTTT. Residues: CASRVHGAGNQPQHF.

This clonotype was counted a few times. The chain employs TRBV12-3 or TRBV12-4 and TRBJ1-5; no reliable D call. This CDR3 is 13 amino acids long. The V end lost 3 bases, the J end lost 5 bases, and 8 bases lay between the germline ends. This CDR3 is CASSFTSDQPQHF. CDR3 in DNA: TGTGCCAGCAGTTTTACGAGCGATCAGCCCCAGCATTTT.

The table lists this clonotype with many counts. V gene TRBV6-6 combines with J gene TRBJ1-3; D gene ambiguous. This CDR3 spans 17 amino acids. Germline V CDR1 and CDR2: MNHNY, SVGAGI (reference sequence). V lost 0 bases and J lost 0, with 12 bases in between. This CDR3 reads CASSYSTGWGSGNTIYF. In nucleotides, the CDR3 is TGTGCCAGCAGTTACTCGACGGGATGGGGCTCTGGAAACACCATATATTTT.

The genes are TRBV5-1 and TRBJ2-7, with 9 bases identical to TRBD1. This CDR3 spans 15 amino acids. Germline V lookup: CDR1 SGHRS, CDR2 YFSETQ. J gave up 2 bases and V 2 bases, and 5 bases lay outside the gene matches. The CDR3 reads CASSLGDRAPYEQYF. DNA for the CDR3: TGCGCCAGCAGCTTAGGGGACAGGGCCCCCTACGAGCAGTACTTC.

This clonotype was seen only a few times. The rearrangement uses TRBV27 and TRBJ1-1, with D perhaps matching TRBD1 (5 bases). Trimming cost V 5 bases and J 11 bases, with 21 bases left between them. This CDR3 is built from 14 residues. CDR1 is MNHEY, CDR2 SMNVEV, per germline (reference sequence). The CDR3 sequence: CASSPLLRAPGAFF. CDR3 sequence (DNA): TGTGCCAGCAGTCCCCTCCTCAGGGCTCCCGGGGCTTTCTTT.

This clonotype was recorded a few times. J is TRBJ1-1 and V is TRBV28, with 11 bases that match TRBD1. The ends lost 6 bases at V and 3 bases at J; junction bases unmatched: 6. Germline CDR1 MDHEN, CDR2 SYDVKM. This CDR3 comprises 15 residues. The CDR3 nucleotides are TGTGCCAGCAGACCAGGACAGGGGGCTTACACTGAAGCTTTCTTT. Amino acids: CASRPGQGAYTEAFF.

The J gene is TRBJ2-3, the V gene TRBV20-1, with TRBD2 matching over 9 bases. V lost 0 bases to trimming and J lost 6 bases; unmatched junction nucleotides: 10. The CDR3 extends over 16 amino acids. Germline V lookup: CDR1 DFQATT, CDR2 SNEGSKA (reference sequence). The CDR3 DNA reads TGCAGTGCTAGAGATATGGGGCTAGCGGGAACGGATACGCAGTATTTT. Its protein is CSARDMGLAGTDTQYF.

This clonotype was found once. The chain links TRBV20-1 to TRBJ2-1, with 8 bases identical to TRBD1. Germline assignment: CDR1 DFQATT and CDR2 SNEGSKA (reference sequence). V lost 4 bases to trimming and J lost 4 bases; unmatched junction nucleotides: 9. The CDR3 sequence is 15 residues long. The CDR3 nucleotides read TGCAGTGCTACCCTTCCGGGACAGGCGTACAATGAGCAGTTCTTC. This encodes CSATLPGQAYNEQFF.

The CDR3 region has the DNA TGCGCCAGCAGCCGGGGCGGTCGTAGGCCAGAAGCTTTCTTT. This gives the protein CASSRGGRRPEAFF. The chain is built from TRBV5-1 and TRBJ1-1; possible D gene TRBD1, 5 bases. This CDR3 has 14 residues. Germline V gene sequence: CDR1 SGHRS, CDR2 YFSETQ. Trimming left V 4 bases short and J 8 bases short, with 18 bases between.

This clonotype was counted a few times. The V and J genes are TRBV4-1 and TRBJ2-5; a possible D gene is TRBD1 (5 bases). The CDR3 consists of 14 residues. Trimming stripped 3 bases from V and 1 base from J, with 9 bases between. Germline V CDR1 and CDR2: MGHRA, YSYEKL. The CDR3 DNA follows: TGCGCCAGCAGCCAGGAAAGGGGCCAAGAGACCCAGTACTTC. It encodes CASSQERGQETQYF.

This clonotype was recorded a few times. V and J are TRBV9 and TRBJ2-3; 7 positions match TRBD2. This CDR3 contains 15 residues. CDR1 and CDR2 from the germline V gene are SGDLS and YYNGEE. The trim removed 4 bases at V and 1 base at J, leaving 6 bases unmatched. CDR3 sequence reads: CASSPGGMGTDTQYF. In DNA, the CDR3 is TGTGCCAGCAGCCCGGGGGGTATGGGCACAGATACGCAGTATTTT.

The chain combines TRBV5-5 with TRBJ1-2; possible D gene TRBD1, 5 bases. Germline-derived CDR1 and CDR2 are SGHKS and YYEKEE (reference sequence). The V and J ends lost 4 bases and 7 bases respectively, with 23 bases between them. CDR3 length equals 16 residues. CDR3 amino acids: CASSRLGDSRVGGYTF. The CDR3 coding sequence is TGTGCCAGCAGCCGCCTGGGGGACTCTAGGGTTGGTGGCTACACCTTC.

Comment on this clonotype: An end of the junction does not agree with germline; a read error may underlie this. The chain has TRBV18 and TRBJ1-2; D perhaps matches TRBD1 (6 bases). The CDR3 sequence is 18 residues long. Germline V gene lookup returns CDR1 KGHSH and CDR2 LQKENI. CDR3 coding DNA: TGTGCCAGCACACCACCCCGGGGGGCGGACCTCGTGGATTCCGGCTACACCTTC. It translates to CASTPPRGADLVDSGYTF.

This clonotype has more than one count but fewer than ten. CDR3 protein: CASGLVLGTPNTGELFF. The CDR3 coding sequence is TGTGCTAGTGGTTTGGTACTTGGAACACCGAACACCGGGGAGCTGTTTTTT. The chain links TRBV12-5 to TRBJ2-2; D remains ambiguous. Trimming removed 0 bases from V and 0 bases from J, with 11 bases in between. There are 17 residues in the CDR3. Germline V gives CDR1 LGHNT, CDR2 FRNRAP.

The chain recombines TRBV4-1 with TRBJ2-7, with D perhaps TRBD2 (5 bases). Germline values: CDR1 MGHRA, CDR2 YSYEKL. V shed 1 base and J shed 6 bases, with 16 bases lying between them. The CDR3 is made up of 15 amino acids. CDR3 amino acids: CASSQAGIGGGEQYF. In nucleotides, the CDR3 is TGCGCCAGCAGCCAAGCCGGAATTGGAGGAGGCGAGCAGTACTTC.

This chain's CDR3 is CASSEFLGTGAYEQYF. For the CDR3, the DNA is TGTGCCAGCAGTGAATTTCTGGGGACAGGGGCGTACGAGCAGTACTTC. The rearrangement joins TRBV2 to TRBJ2-7, with TRBD1 identical over 10 bases. With 2 bases clipped from V and 4 bases from J, the junction kept 8 bases outside the gene matches. Germline CDR1 is SNHLY and CDR2 is FYNNEI. The CDR3 is 16 amino acids.

This clonotype was seen only a few times. The CDR3 spells CASSRKGQPTDTQYF. CDR3 coding DNA: TGTGCCAGCAGCCGCAAGGGACAGCCCACAGATACGCAGTATTTT. The rearrangement joins TRBV2 to TRBJ2-3; 7 bases are shared with TRBD1. The CDR3 runs to 15 residues. With 6 bases clipped from V and 2 bases from J, the junction kept 8 bases outside the gene matches. Germline loops: CDR1 SNHLY, CDR2 FYNNEI.

CDR3 loop: CASRRGGLNEQFF. The CDR3 nucleotides are TGTGCCAGCAGGCGGGGGGGCCTCAATGAGCAGTTCTTC. This chain links TRBV7-2 with TRBJ2-1, with 9 bases matching TRBD2. CDR1 is SGHTA and CDR2 is FQGNSA in the germline V gene. The CDR3 contains 13 residues. Trimming cost V 6 bases and J 6 bases; bases outside gene matches: 3. Supplemented by reference TRBV7-2 and TRBJ2-1, the full variable domain reads GAGVSQSPSNKVTEKGKDVELRCDPISGHTALYWYRQSLGQGLEFLIYFQGNSAPDKSGLPSDRFSAERTGGSVSTLTIQRTQQEDSAVYLCASRRGGLNEQFFGPGTRLTVL.

This clonotype has only one observation. V and J are TRBV3-1 and TRBJ1-5; unclear D gene. Germline V gene lookup returns CDR1 LGHDT and CDR2 YNNKEL (reference sequence). V was cut by 4 bases and J by 4 bases, with 14 bases left in between. The length of the CDR3 is 15 residues. CDR3 sequence reads: CASSLPRRGNQPQHF. The DNA for the CDR3 is TGTGCCAGCAGCCTACCCCGACGGGGAAATCAGCCCCAGCATTTT.

The V call is TRBV13, the J call TRBJ1-2, with D unresolved. Trimming pared 4 bases from V and 1 base from J, leaving 7 bases between. CDR1 is PRHDT, CDR2 FYEKMQ, per germline (reference sequence). The CDR3 totals 13 residues. CDR3 residues: CASSSDYNYGYTF. CDR3 nucleotide sequence: TGTGCCAGCAGCTCGGACTATAACTATGGCTACACCTTC. The variable domain in full, with the rest retrieved from reference TRBV13 and TRBJ1-2, is AAGVIQSPRHLIKEKRETATLKCYPIPRHDTVYWYQQGPGQDPQFLISFYEKMQSDKGSIPDRFSAQQFSDYHSELNMSSLELGDSALYFCASSSDYNYGYTFGSGTRLTVV.

The sample holds a few counts of this clonotype. The chain carries TRBV15 and TRBJ1-2; D not resolved. This CDR3 region has 14 residues. The germline V gene encodes CDR1 LNHNV and CDR2 YYDKDF (reference sequence). V shed 1 base and J shed 8 bases, with 14 bases lying between them. CDR3 sequence: CATSRASVSSGYTF. The CDR3 nucleotides read TGTGCCACCAGCAGAGCTTCGGTTTCGTCCGGCTACACCTTC.

This clonotype was picked up a small number of times. The junction differs from germline at one of its ends, possibly a read error. The chain carries TRBV7-9 and TRBJ1-2; tentative D call: TRBD1 (5 bases). The CDR3 spans 14 residues. CDR1 SEHNR and CDR2 FQNEAQ come from the germline V gene (reference sequence). The CDR3 reads CASTLGAGNYGYTF. DNA for the CDR3: TGTGCCAGCACCTTAGGGGCAGGGAACTATGGCTACACCTTC.

The V call is TRBV9, the J call TRBJ1-1; no clear D gene. Trimming stripped 0 bases from V and 0 bases from J, with 9 bases between. The V gene's germline CDR1 is SGDLS and CDR2 YYNGEE. The CDR3 has 15 amino acids. The CDR3 here is CASSVERGMNTEAFF. In nucleotides, the CDR3 is TGTGCCAGCAGCGTAGAGAGAGGGATGAACACTGAAGCTTTCTTT.